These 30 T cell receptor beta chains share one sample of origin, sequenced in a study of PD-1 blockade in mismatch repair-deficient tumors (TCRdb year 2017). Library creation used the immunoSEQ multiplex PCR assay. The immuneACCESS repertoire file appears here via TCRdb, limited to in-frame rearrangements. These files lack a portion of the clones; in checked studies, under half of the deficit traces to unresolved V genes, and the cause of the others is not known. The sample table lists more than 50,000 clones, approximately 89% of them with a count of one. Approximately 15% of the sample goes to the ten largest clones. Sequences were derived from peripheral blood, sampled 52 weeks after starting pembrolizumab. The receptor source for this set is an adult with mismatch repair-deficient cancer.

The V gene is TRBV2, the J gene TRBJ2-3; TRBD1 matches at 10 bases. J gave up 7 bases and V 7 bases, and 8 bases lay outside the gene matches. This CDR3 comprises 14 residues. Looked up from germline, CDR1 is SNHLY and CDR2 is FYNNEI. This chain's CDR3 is CASNLDRGIHTQYF. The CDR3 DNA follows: TGTGCCAGCAATTTGGACAGGGGGATCCATACGCAGTATTTT.

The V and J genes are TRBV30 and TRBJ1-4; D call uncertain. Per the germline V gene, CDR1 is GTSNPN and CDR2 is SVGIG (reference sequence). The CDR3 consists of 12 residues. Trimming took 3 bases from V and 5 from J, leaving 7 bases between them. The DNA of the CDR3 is TGTGCCTGGAGCACGGTGAATGAAAAACTGTTTTTT. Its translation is CAWSTVNEKLFF.

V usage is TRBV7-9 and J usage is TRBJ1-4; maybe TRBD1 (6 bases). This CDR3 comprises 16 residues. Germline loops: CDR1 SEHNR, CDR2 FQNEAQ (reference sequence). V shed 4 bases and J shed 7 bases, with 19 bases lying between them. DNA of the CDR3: TGTGCCAGCAGCTCAGGACTACAGGGAACGGGTGAAAAACTGTTTTTT. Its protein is CASSSGLQGTGEKLFF.

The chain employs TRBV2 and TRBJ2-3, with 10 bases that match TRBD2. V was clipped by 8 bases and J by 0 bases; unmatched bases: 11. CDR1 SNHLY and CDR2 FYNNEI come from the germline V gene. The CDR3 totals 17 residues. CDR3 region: CASLGTSALSSTDTQYF. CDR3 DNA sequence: TGTGCCAGCTTAGGGACTAGCGCACTTTCTAGCACAGATACGCAGTATTTT.

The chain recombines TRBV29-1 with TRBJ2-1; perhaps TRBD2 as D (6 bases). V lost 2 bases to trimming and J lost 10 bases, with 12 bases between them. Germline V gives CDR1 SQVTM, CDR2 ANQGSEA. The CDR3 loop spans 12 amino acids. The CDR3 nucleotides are TGCAGCGTTGAAAAGCGGGCGGGGGAGCAGTTCTTC. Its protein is CSVEKRAGEQFF.

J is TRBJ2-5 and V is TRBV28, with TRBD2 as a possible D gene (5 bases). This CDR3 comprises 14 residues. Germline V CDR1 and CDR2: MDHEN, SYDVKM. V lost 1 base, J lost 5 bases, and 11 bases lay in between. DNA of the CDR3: TGTGCCAGCAGTTTATTGGCCCCGGGGGAGACCCAGTACTTC. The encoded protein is CASSLLAPGETQYF. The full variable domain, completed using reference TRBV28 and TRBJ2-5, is DVKVTQSSRYLVKRTGEKVFLECVQDMDHENMFWYRQDPGLGLRLIYFSYDVKMKEKGDIPEGYSVSREKKERFSLILESASTNQTSMYLCASSLLAPGETQYFGPGTRLLVL.

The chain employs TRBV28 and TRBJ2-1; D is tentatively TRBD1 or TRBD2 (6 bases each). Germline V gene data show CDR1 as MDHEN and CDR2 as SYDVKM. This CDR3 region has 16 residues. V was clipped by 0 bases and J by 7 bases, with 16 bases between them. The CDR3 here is CASSLWGGEGRNEQFF. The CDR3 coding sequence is TGTGCCAGCAGTTTATGGGGGGGCGAAGGTCGTAATGAGCAGTTCTTC.

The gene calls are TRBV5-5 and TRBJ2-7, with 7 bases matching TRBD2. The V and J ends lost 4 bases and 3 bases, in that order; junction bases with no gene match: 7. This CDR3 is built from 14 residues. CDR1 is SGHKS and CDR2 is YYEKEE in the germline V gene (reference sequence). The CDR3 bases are TGTGCCAGCAGCCCTGAGGGCGGGAGCTACGAGCAGTACTTC. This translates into CASSPEGGSYEQYF.

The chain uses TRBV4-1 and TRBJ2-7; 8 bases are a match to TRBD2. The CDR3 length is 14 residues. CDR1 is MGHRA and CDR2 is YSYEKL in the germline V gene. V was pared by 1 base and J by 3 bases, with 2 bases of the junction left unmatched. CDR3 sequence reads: CASSQGGTSYEQYF. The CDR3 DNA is TGCGCCAGCAGCCAAGGTGGGACTAGCTACGAGCAGTACTTC.

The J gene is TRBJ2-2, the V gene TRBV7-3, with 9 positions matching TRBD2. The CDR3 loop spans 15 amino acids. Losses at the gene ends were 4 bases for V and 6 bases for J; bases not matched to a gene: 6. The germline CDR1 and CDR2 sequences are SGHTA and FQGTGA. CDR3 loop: CASSSIAGASGELFF. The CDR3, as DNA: TGTGCCAGCAGCTCGATAGCGGGAGCCTCCGGGGAGCTGTTTTTT.

The DNA for the CDR3 is TGTGCCAGCAGCCCCCATGCGGGAGGCACCTACGAGCAGTACTTC. The encoded protein is CASSPHAGGTYEQYF. This chain joins TRBV11-2 and TRBJ2-7; TRBD2 matches at 8 bases. V lost 5 bases, J lost 2 bases, and 8 bases stayed unmatched. CDR1 is SGHAT and CDR2 is FQNNGV in the germline V gene. The CDR3 is made up of 15 amino acids.

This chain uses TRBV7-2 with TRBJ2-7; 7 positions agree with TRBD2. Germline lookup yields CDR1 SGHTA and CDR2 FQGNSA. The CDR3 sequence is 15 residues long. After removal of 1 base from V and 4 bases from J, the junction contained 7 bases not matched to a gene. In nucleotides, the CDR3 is TGTGCCAGCAGCTTAGGAGGCGGGAGTATATACGAGCAGTACTTC. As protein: CASSLGGGSIYEQYF. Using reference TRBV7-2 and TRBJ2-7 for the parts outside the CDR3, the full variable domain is GAGVSQSPSNKVTEKGKDVELRCDPISGHTALYWYRQSLGQGLEFLIYFQGNSAPDKSGLPSDRFSAERTGGSVSTLTIQRTQQEDSAVYLCASSLGGGSIYEQYFGPGTRLTVT.

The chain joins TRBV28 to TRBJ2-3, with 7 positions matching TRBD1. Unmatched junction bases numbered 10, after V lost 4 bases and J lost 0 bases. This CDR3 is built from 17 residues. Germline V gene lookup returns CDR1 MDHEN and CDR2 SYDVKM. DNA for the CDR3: TGTGCCAGCAGTTGGGACCCGAGGACAGGAAGCACAGATACGCAGTATTTT. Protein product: CASSWDPRTGSTDTQYF.

The CDR3 loop reads CASSFPSKVGGNTDTQYF. CDR3 in DNA: TGTGCCAGCAGTTTCCCCAGTAAGGTTGGCGGAAACACAGATACGCAGTATTTT. This sequence joins TRBV28 and TRBJ2-3; D gene ambiguous. Germline CDR1 is MDHEN and CDR2 is SYDVKM. This CDR3 spans 18 amino acids. V was pared by 3 bases and J by 2 bases, with 21 bases between.

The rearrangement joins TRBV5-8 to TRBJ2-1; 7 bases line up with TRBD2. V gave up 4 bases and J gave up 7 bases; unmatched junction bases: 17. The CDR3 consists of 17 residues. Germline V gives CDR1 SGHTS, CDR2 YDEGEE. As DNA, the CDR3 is TGTGCCAGCAGCACTGGTCTCAGACTAGCCCCATCGAATGAGCAGTTCTTC. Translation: CASSTGLRLAPSNEQFF.

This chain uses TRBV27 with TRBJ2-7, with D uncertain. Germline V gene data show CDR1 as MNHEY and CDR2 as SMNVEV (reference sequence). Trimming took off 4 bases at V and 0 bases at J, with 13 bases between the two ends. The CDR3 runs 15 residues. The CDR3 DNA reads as TGTGCCAGCAGTTCCTCCCCCGAAGCCTCCTACGAGCAGTACTTC. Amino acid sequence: CASSSSPEASYEQYF.

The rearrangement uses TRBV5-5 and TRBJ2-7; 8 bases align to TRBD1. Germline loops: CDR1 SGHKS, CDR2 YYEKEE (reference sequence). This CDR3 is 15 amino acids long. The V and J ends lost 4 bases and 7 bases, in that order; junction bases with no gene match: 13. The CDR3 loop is CASSQEDRVLWEQYF. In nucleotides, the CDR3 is TGTGCCAGCAGCCAGGAGGACAGGGTTCTTTGGGAGCAGTACTTC.

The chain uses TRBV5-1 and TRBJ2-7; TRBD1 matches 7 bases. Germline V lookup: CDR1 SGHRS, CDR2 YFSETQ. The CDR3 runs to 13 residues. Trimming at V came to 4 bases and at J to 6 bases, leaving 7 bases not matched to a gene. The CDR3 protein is CASSPGQAPEQYF. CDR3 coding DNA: TGCGCCAGCAGCCCCGGACAGGCCCCCGAGCAGTACTTC.

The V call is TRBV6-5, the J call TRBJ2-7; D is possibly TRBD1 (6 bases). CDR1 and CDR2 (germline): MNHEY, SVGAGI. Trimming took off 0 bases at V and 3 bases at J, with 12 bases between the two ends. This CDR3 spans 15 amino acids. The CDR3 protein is CASSYSKAGDYEQYF. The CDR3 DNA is TGTGCCAGCAGTTACTCAAAGGCAGGGGACTACGAGCAGTACTTC.

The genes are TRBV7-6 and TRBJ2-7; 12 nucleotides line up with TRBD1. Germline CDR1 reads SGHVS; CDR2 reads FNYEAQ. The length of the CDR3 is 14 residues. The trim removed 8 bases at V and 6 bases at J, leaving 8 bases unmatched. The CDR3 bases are TGTGCCAGCGTACCGGGACAGGGGGCTGGCGAGCAGTACTTC. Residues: CASVPGQGAGEQYF.

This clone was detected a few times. The CDR3 region has the DNA TGCGCCAGCAGTCAATCGGGGCTGTACGAGCAGTACTTC. It translates to CASSQSGLYEQYF. This chain uses TRBV23-1 with TRBJ2-7, with TRBD1 as a possible D gene (5 bases). TRBV23-1 is treated as an ORF (open reading frame) with a function not yet certain. V was clipped by 0 bases and J by 4 bases, with 7 bases between them. The CDR3 is 13 residues long.

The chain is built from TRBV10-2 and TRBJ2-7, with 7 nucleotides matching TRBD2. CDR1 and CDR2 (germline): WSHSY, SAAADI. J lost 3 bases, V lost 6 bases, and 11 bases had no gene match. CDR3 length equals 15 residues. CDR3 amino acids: CASSRWASGDYEQYF. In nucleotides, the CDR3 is TGCGCCAGCAGCCGGTGGGCTAGCGGAGACTACGAGCAGTACTTC.

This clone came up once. The CDR3 DNA reads as TGTGCCAGCAGCTTTACGCATCCCTACGAGCAGTACTTC. Its translation: CASSFTHPYEQYF. V gene TRBV7-9 combines with J gene TRBJ2-7; D ambiguous. The CDR3 loop spans 13 amino acids. Germline V gene sequence: CDR1 SEHNR, CDR2 FQNEAQ (reference sequence). V was trimmed by 3 bases and J by 2 bases, leaving 8 bases between them.

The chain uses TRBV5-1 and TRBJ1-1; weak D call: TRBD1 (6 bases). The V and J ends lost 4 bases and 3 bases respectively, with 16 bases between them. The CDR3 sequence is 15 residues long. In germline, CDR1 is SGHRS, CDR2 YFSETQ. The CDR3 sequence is CASSAMTGGDTEAFF. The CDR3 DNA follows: TGCGCCAGCAGCGCAATGACAGGAGGAGACACTGAAGCTTTCTTT. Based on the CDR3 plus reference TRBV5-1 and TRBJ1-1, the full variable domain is KAGVTQTPRYLIKTRGQQVTLSCSPISGHRSVSWYQQTPGQGLQFLFEYFSETQRNKGNFPGRFSGRQFSNSRSEMNVSTLELGDSALYLCASSAMTGGDTEAFFGQGTRLTVV.

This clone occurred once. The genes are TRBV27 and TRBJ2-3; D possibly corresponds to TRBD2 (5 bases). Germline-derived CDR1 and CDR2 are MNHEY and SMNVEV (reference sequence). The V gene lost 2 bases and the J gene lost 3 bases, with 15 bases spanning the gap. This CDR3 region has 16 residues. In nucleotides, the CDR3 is TGTGCCAGCAGTTTAATCTCCCCCGAGGGTACAGATACGCAGTATTTT. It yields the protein CASSLISPEGTDTQYF.

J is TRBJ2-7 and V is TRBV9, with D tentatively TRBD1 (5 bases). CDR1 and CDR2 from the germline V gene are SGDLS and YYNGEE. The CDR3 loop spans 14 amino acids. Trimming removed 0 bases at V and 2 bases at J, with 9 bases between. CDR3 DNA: TGTGCCAGCAGCGTAGCTACAGGACCCTACGAGCAGTACTTC. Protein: CASSVATGPYEQYF.

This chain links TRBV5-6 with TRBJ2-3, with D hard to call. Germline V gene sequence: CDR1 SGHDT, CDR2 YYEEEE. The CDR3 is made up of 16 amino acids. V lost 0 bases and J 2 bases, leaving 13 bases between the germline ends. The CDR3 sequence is CASSLGREPTTDTQYF. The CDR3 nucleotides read TGTGCCAGCAGCTTGGGAAGAGAGCCCACCACAGATACGCAGTATTTT.

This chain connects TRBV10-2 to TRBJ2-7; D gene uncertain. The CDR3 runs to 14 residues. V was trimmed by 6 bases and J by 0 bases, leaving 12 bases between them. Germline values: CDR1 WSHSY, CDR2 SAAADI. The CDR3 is CASRRVSPSYEQYF. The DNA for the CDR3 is TGCGCCAGCAGGAGAGTGAGCCCCTCCTACGAGCAGTACTTC.

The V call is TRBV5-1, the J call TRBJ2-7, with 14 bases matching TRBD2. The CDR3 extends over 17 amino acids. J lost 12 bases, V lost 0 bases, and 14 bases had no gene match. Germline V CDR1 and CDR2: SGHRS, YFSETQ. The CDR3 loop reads CASSLGPGLAGADEGYF. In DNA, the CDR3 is TGCGCCAGCAGCTTGGGACCGGGACTAGCGGGAGCCGACGAGGGGTACTTC.

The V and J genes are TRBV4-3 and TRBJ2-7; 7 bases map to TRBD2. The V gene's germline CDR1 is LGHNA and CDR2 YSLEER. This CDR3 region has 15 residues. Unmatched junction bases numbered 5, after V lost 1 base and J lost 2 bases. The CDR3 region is CASSQGLAATYEQYF. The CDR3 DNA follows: TGCGCCAGCAGCCAAGGGCTAGCGGCCACCTACGAGCAGTACTTC.